A few counts support the clone carrying this T cell receptor beta chain. Its antigen is as yet unknown. The V gene's germline CDR1 is SGHRS and CDR2 YFSETQ. Between the trimmed V and J ends, which lost 4 bases and 2 bases, there was a span of 16 bases. The CDR3 is 16 residues long. Of the isolated RNA, all was reverse transcribed, and so the sequenced material was expressed TCRB transcripts. Only in-frame clones appear in the TCRdb table, and some are missing; sequencing was by immunoSEQ multiplex PCR. The repertoire consists of 500,000 to 850,000 clones, with about an eighth occurring once and the leading ten covering 0.035% to 0.04%. A sort by CD45RO/CCR7/CD25/CD127/CD95/CD27 yielded CD4+ naive, central memory, regulatory and stem cell-like memory cells. Purities in excess of 95% were seen in all sorted populations. This sample stems from a study of beta chain features in type 1 diabetes. Whole-study results and caveats: There was a moderate but significant shortening of TCRB CDR3s in all four CD4+ subsets of Type 1 diabetes patients. Cells carrying high TCR expression could end up over-represented when cDNA is sequenced. Within the patient group, naive, central memory and Treg TCRB repertoires appeared more similar to each other than within healthy donors.

The sequence derives from a man aged 18 to 29 with type 1 diabetes. V usage is TRBV5-1 and J usage is TRBJ2-1; D is unclear. The specimen sequenced was naive CD4+ T cells from blood. DNA of the CDR3: TGCGCCAGCAGCACAGTCTCCGACCGAGCCTACAATGAGCAGTTCTTC. It translates to CASSTVSDRAYNEQFF.